This record concerns one T cell receptor beta chain sequence. The antigen is undetermined. Individually, cDNA molecules had unique molecular identifiers attached to them. TCRdb reanalysed the 5' RACE reads using MiXCR and keeps one entry per CDR3 protein. The table has about 77,000 distinct CDR3 sequences, approximately 12% seen once; the top ten hold roughly a sixth. In germline, CDR1 is WSHSY, CDR2 SAAADI. This CDR3 contains 11 residues. This specimen belongs to a study of early T cells in non-severe SARS-CoV-2 infection. Study-wide context: Bulk RNA isolated from unsorted whole blood underwent sequencing; chains were not paired.

Study-wide results and limits: VDJdb matching skewed toward anti-spike CD8 responses, missing private and CD4 specificities.

This sequence originates from an adult who was a healthcare worker with PCR-confirmed SARS-CoV-2 infection or an uninfected control (not recorded which). The donor label of this sample is uncertain. Sample: whole blood, taken at baseline. This rearrangement joins TRBV10-2 to TRBJ2-3, with D possibly being TRBD2 (6 bases). CDR3 sequence: CATKAGDTQYF. As DNA, the CDR3 is TGCGCGACCAAAGCGGGAGATACGCAGTATTTT.